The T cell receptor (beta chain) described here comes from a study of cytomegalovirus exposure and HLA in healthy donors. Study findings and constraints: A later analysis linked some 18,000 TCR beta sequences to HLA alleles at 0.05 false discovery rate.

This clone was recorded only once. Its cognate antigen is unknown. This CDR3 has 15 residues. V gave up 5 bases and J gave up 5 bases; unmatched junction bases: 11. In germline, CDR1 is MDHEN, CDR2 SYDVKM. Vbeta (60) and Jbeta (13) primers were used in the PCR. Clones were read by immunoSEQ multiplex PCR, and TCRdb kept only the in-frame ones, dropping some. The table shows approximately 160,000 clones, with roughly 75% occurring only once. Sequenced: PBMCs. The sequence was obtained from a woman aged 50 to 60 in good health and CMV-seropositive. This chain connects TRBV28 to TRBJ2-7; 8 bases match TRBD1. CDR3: CASSHISGGEDEQYF. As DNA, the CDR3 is TGTGCCAGCAGTCATATATCAGGGGGCGAAGACGAGCAGTACTTC.